The T cell receptor beta chain under discussion was sequenced for a study of T-cell memory formation after mild COVID-19. With V trimmed by 5 bases and J by 3 bases, 6 bases remained unmatched. The CDR3 length is 15 residues. Findings of the study overall: Second-wave clones peaking on day 37 lacked confirmed SARS-CoV-2 specificity.

Notes on this clonotype: The target antigen is unknown.

TCRdb re-called the 5' RACE reads with MiXCR, one entry per CDR3 protein. The sample holds more than 400,000 distinct CDR3 sequences, around a sixth seen once. This chain connects TRBV12-3 or TRBV12-4 to TRBJ2-7, with TRBD2 matching over 11 bases. The receptor's source is an adult woman who had mild COVID-19 (a few samples of this study predate the infection). Cell type and time point are not known. Sequencing was performed on PBMCs or a T cell subset sorted from them (not recorded which). The CDR3 DNA reads TGTGCCAGCAGTCGTGGGGGACTAGCGGTCTACGAGCAGTACTTC. Its translation: CASSRGGLAVYEQYF.